This T cell receptor beta chain appears in the sequencing data of a study of PD-L1 blockade in urothelial cancer. In the study overall: The study started patients on atezolizumab around 2014, giving 1,200 mg intravenously every 3 weeks. Analyzed time points were 3 weeks (second dose) and 6 weeks after therapy began. Blood samples had a median of approximately 140,000 T cells, tens of thousands of unique TCRs, and clonality about 0.074.

Looked up from germline, CDR1 is GTSNPN and CDR2 is SVGIG (reference sequence). V lost 2 bases and J lost 5; bases outside the gene matches: 5. This CDR3 spans 14 amino acids. Sequencing used immunoSEQ multiplex PCR; TCRdb keeps in-frame clones, though not all of them. The repertoire holds under 35,000 clones, nearly 90% seen once, with approximately 8.2% in the top ten. Time point denoted: peripheral blood 6 weeks after treatment start. Patients had locally advanced or metastatic urothelial carcinoma. This chain uses TRBV30 with TRBJ1-2; TRBD1 agrees at 10 bases. The sequenced sample was PBMCs, obtained around atezolizumab (anti-PD-L1) treatment. This clonotype was sampled from a man at least 80 years old with urothelial cancer. CDR3 sequence: CAWSLTGQGYGYTF. The CDR3 bases are TGTGCCTGGAGTCTAACGGGACAGGGGTATGGCTACACCTTC.